The rows below give T cell receptor beta chains drawn from one sample of a study of regulatory and conventional T cells in RAG deficiency. TCRdb's copy holds only in-frame clones and misses some; the assay was immunoSEQ multiplex PCR. The repertoire includes tens of thousands of clones, around nine tenths of them detected once, and roughly 0.83% sits in the top ten. The same data also contributed to another study, on regulatory T cells.

The sequenced material came from Tregs sorted from blood. All receptors derive from a human donor in good health. The CDR3 runs from the conserved cysteine through the conserved F or W.

J	V	CDR3
TRBJ2-1	TRBV29-1	CSVEVYRWYNEQFF
TRBJ2-5	TRBV10-3	CAVRGGQKRQETQYF
TRBJ2-7	TRBV5-5	CASSFGAGDVRDEQYF
TRBJ2-5	TRBV9	CASRGRGQETQYF
TRBJ2-3	TRBV5-4	CASSEGRQWLGDTQYF
TRBJ1-3	TRBV30	CACPKGAFGNTIYF
TRBJ2-2	TRBV7-8	CASRVVNTGELFF
TRBJ2-7	TRBV30	CAWRWENEQYF
TRBJ2-3	TRBV2	CASGSSGGADTQYF
TRBJ1-2	TRBV7-9	CASSLEVNYGYTF
TRBJ2-5	TRBV7-2	CASSIPTGETQYF
TRBJ2-5	TRBV9	CASSPHRGPYQETQYF
TRBJ1-1	TRBV19	CASSRFRAAEAFF
TRBJ2-2	TRBV28	CASLSTNTGELFF
TRBJ2-1	TRBV2	CASKKGQGVHNEQFF
TRBJ2-3	TRBV5-4	CASSLGGRDTQYF
TRBJ2-7	TRBV6-1	CASRPPIIYEQYF
TRBJ2-5	TRBV5-4	CASSLARDRVGPQYF
TRBJ2-7	TRBV30	CAWSVSPYRVQYF
TRBJ2-7	TRBV6-5	CASSYGDRVYEQYF
TRBJ2-1	TRBV30	CAWSHFRLAGGNEQFF
TRBJ1-2	TRBV6-4	CASSGQAGGGYTF
TRBJ2-7	TRBV13	CASSTIGGAYEQYF
TRBJ1-2	TRBV5-6	CASSLEDRRGYGYTF
TRBJ2-1	TRBV5-5	CASSTGQAIYNEQFF
TRBJ1-2	TRBV6-5	CASSSQGNDGYTF
TRBJ2-3	TRBV10-3	CAISASTDTQYF
TRBJ2-7	TRBV15	CATSRDSSYEQYF
TRBJ1-3	TRBV10-3	CAISDGSSGNTIYF
TRBJ1-1	TRBV20-1	CSAPWNTEAFF